This T cell receptor (beta chain) was obtained from a study of graft-versus-host responses after intestinal transplantation. Study-level information: The study gave all recipients anti-thymocyte globulin induction, then tacrolimus and steroids for roughly 3 years. Study outcomes and limitations: When patients had graft-donor T cell macrochimerism, their allografts held high graft-versus-host to host-versus-graft clonal ratios.

V lost 6 bases to trimming and J lost 5 bases; unmatched junction nucleotides: 10. The CDR3 totals 15 residues. Germline lookup yields CDR1 MNHEY and CDR2 SVGAGI. With regard to this clone: Antigen: not known.

Using immunoSEQ multiplex PCR, the repertoire was profiled, and TCRdb retains in-frame clones only, with some absent. This sample has 75,000 to 100,000 clones, with about 84% found just once. The receptor's source is a human patient who received an intestinal transplant, so some T cells may come from the graft donor. The V gene is TRBV6-5, the J gene TRBJ1-1; 9 bases agree with TRBD1. This sample comprised PBMCs, obtained 255 days after intestinal transplant. The CDR3 DNA follows: TGTGCCAGCAGCTCCGGGACAGGGAGAGAGACTGAAGCTTTCTTT. Translation gives CASSSGTGRETEAFF.